This TCR beta chain was captured in a study of CD8 T cells in Susac syndrome. Findings and caveats of the study: By the study's own acknowledgment, its TCR sequencing and HLA analysis included relatively few individuals.

With random hexamers, about 0.5 to 1 ug RNA was reverse transcribed. An immunoSEQ multiplex PCR amplified TCR beta CDR3 over 54 Vbeta and 13 Jbeta. TCRdb analysed the immunoSEQ multiplex PCR reads with MiXCR anew, one entry per CDR3 protein. The top ten clones hold approximately 0.075% of a sample with approximately 160,000 distinct CDR3 sequences, about 90% of them seen once. As to this clonotype: Its antigen remains unknown.

Sequencing of TCR beta was undertaken in CD8+ and CD4+ T cells derived from blood. This CDR3 contains 13 residues. V lost 3 bases and J lost 3, with 8 bases in between. CDR1 is ENHRY and CDR2 is SYGVKD in the germline V gene. The sample taken for sequencing was CD4+ T cells from PBMCs. This TCR derives from a human donor in good health. This chain connects TRBV10-3 to TRBJ1-2; a possible D gene is TRBD1 (5 bases). DNA for the CDR3: TGTGCCATCAGTGACAAAGGGGACTATGGCTACACCTTC. Translating it yields CAISDKGDYGYTF.